These T cell receptor beta chains were read from a single sample in a study of molecular identifiers for immune sequencing clone quantification. TCRdb analysed the PCR reads with MiXCR anew, one entry per CDR3 protein. The sample has around 460,000 distinct CDR3 sequences, 20% to 25% seen once. The sequenced sample consisted of naive CD8+ T cells from blood, with Jurkat cell RNA spiked in. Receptors were obtained from a human donor in good health. Some libraries in this study had Jurkat cell RNA spiked in. Each CDR3 is given with its conserved first and last residue. D genes are given only for firm matches. Some rows have no size entry. The others give once, few or many, or a class for an expanded clone.

size,J,D,V,CDR3,DNA
many,TRBJ2-3,.,TRBV9,CASSGAVSTDTQYF,TGTGCCAGCAGCGGAGCGGTATCCACAGATACGCAGTATTTT
.,TRBJ2-5,.,TRBV20-1,CSARASGQVETQYF,TGCAGTGCTAGAGCAAGCGGGCAGGTCGAGACCCAGTACTTC
many,TRBJ2-7,TRBD1,TRBV27,CASSSVTGVGSYEQYF,TGTGCCAGCAGTTCCGTGACAGGGGTAGGGTCCTACGAGCAGTACTTC
.,TRBJ2-2,.,TRBV3-1,CASSQVDATGELFF,TGTGCCAGCAGCCAAGTGGACGCCACCGGGGAGCTGTTTTTT
many,TRBJ1-1,TRBD1,TRBV5-6,CASSATGVLEAFF,TGTGCCAGCAGCGCGACAGGGGTACTTGAAGCTTTCTTT
few,TRBJ2-1,.,TRBV9,CASSGRGERYNEQFF,TGTGCCAGCAGCGGGAGGGGGGAAAGATACAATGAGCAGTTCTTC
.,TRBJ2-5,.,TRBV12-3/TRBV12-4,CASSYRDAETQYF,TGTGCCAGCAGTTACCGGGATGCGGAGACCCAGTACTTC
.,TRBJ2-1,.,TRBV29-1,CSDTRDSDNEQFF,TGCAGCGACACCCGGGACTCAGACAATGAGCAGTTCTTC
.,TRBJ2-1,TRBD1,TRBV13,CASSSRQGIYYEQFF,TGTGCCAGCAGCTCTAGACAGGGTATCTATTATGAGCAGTTCTTC
many,TRBJ1-5,TRBD1,TRBV28,CASSWGQGQPQHF,TGTGCCAGCAGTTGGGGACAGGGACAGCCCCAGCATTTT
.,TRBJ1-1,.,TRBV30,CAWRETVMNTEAFF,TGTGCCTGGCGGGAGACAGTAATGAACACTGAAGCTTTCTTT
many,TRBJ2-5,.,TRBV7-2,CASSLGEEGAETQYF,TGTGCCAGCAGCTTAGGGGAGGAGGGGGCAGAGACCCAGTACTTC
many,TRBJ2-5,.,TRBV12-5,CASGLVGHSETQYF,TGTGCTAGTGGTTTGGTAGGTCATTCAGAGACCCAGTACTTC
few,TRBJ2-7,.,TRBV19,CASSIGQGGIYEQYF,TGTGCCAGTAGTATAGGCCAGGGAGGCATCTACGAGCAGTACTTC
.,TRBJ2-3,TRBD2,TRBV15,CATSRDLAGRANTQYF,TGTGCCACCAGCAGAGATTTAGCGGGCAGGGCAAATACGCAGTATTTT
many,TRBJ2-7,.,TRBV4-1,CASSQAGNSADEQYF,TGCGCCAGCAGCCAAGCCGGGAACTCAGCCGACGAGCAGTACTTC
.,TRBJ2-5,TRBD2,TRBV7-6,CASSSLAGGRQETQYF,TGTGCCAGCAGCTCCTTAGCGGGAGGCCGCCAAGAGACCCAGTACTTC
few,TRBJ1-5,TRBD1,TRBV5-1,CASSLEGTGGQPQHF,TGCGCCAGCAGCTTGGAGGGGACAGGGGGTCAGCCCCAGCATTTT
many,TRBJ1-1,.,TRBV4-1,CASSQGRDMNTEAFF,TGCGCCAGCAGCCAAGGACGGGATATGAACACTGAAGCTTTCTTT
.,TRBJ1-5,.,TRBV6-2/TRBV6-3,CASSYEWEQGLGNQPQHF,TGTGCCAGCAGTTACGAATGGGAACAGGGACTCGGCAATCAGCCCCAGCATTTT
.,TRBJ1-6,TRBD1,TRBV14,CASSPFGRGWDSPLHF,TGTGCCAGCAGCCCTTTTGGCAGGGGGTGGGATTCACCCCTCCACTTT
.,TRBJ2-3,.,TRBV4-1,CASSPPPGHTDTQYF,TGCGCCAGCAGCCCCCCCCCGGGCCACACAGATACGCAGTATTTT
.,TRBJ2-6,.,TRBV4-3,CAGSQVGRLSGANVLTF,TGCGCCGGCAGCCAAGTAGGACGCCTCTCTGGGGCCAACGTCCTGACTTTC
many,TRBJ2-3,.,TRBV12-5,CASGFGEKPDTQYF,TGTGCTAGTGGTTTCGGGGAGAAGCCAGATACGCAGTATTTT
many,TRBJ2-7,TRBD1,TRBV9,CASSVAQGASYEQYF,TGTGCCAGCAGCGTAGCTCAGGGGGCCTCCTACGAGCAGTACTTC
.,TRBJ2-1,TRBD2,TRBV28,CASSHRLAGGAGNEQFF,TGTGCCAGCAGTCATAGACTAGCGGGAGGAGCAGGCAATGAGCAGTTCTTC
many,TRBJ2-2,.,TRBV6-2/TRBV6-3,CASNSPPTGNTGELFF,TGTGCCAGCAACTCGCCCCCGACAGGGAACACCGGGGAGCTGTTTTTT
many,TRBJ2-3,.,TRBV4-3,CASSQHRLVPDTQYF,TGCGCCAGCAGCCAACACCGACTAGTCCCAGATACGCAGTATTTT
few,TRBJ2-5,TRBD2,TRBV20-1,CSARPPGLAGTKETQYF,TGCAGTGCCCGTCCCCCTGGCCTAGCGGGTACGAAAGAGACCCAGTACTTC
many,TRBJ2-3,TRBD2,TRBV29-1,CSVEDHREGMRGGDTQYF,TGCAGCGTTGAAGATCATCGTGAGGGGATGCGGGGGGGAGATACGCAGTATTTT
few,TRBJ2-1,.,TRBV30,CAWREINGMGEQFF,TGTGCCTGGAGGGAAATTAACGGGATGGGTGAGCAGTTCTTC
.,TRBJ2-3,.,TRBV7-2,CASSTRGSGSSTDTQYF,TGTGCCAGCAGCACCCGTGGTAGCGGCTCTAGCACAGATACGCAGTATTTT
many,TRBJ2-3,TRBD2,TRBV20-1,CSASERGLRTDTQYF,TGCAGTGCTAGCGAGCGGGGCCTGCGCACAGATACGCAGTATTTT
few,TRBJ2-7,.,TRBV7-9,CASSEGQGRDEQYF,TGTGCCAGCAGCGAAGGGCAGGGCCGCGACGAGCAGTACTTC
many,TRBJ2-7,TRBD1,TRBV7-9,CASSYGTGLLYEQYF,TGTGCCAGCAGCTACGGGACAGGGCTGCTCTACGAGCAGTACTTC
few,TRBJ2-3,TRBD2,TRBV6-2/TRBV6-3,CASGLAGGASTDTQYF,TGTGCCAGCGGACTAGCGGGGGGCGCTAGCACAGATACGCAGTATTTT
few,TRBJ2-7,TRBD2,TRBV6-2/TRBV6-3,CASSYSPGLGTYEQYF,TGTGCCAGCAGTTACTCGCCGGGACTAGGGACCTACGAGCAGTACTTC
few,TRBJ2-1,.,TRBV24-1,CATSQPNWSGPYNEQFF,TGTGCCACCTCTCAACCCAATTGGTCGGGACCTTACAATGAGCAGTTCTTC
many,TRBJ1-5,.,TRBV12-3/TRBV12-4,CASSGTPESQHF,TGTGCCAGCAGTGGGACCCCCGAGTCCCAGCATTTT
few,TRBJ2-7,TRBD1,TRBV20-1,CSARKTLDRGAYEQYF,TGCAGTGCTAGAAAGACGCTGGACAGGGGAGCCTACGAGCAGTACTTC
many,TRBJ2-3,.,TRBV4-1,CASWEGGRKDTQYF,TGCGCCAGCTGGGAGGGGGGGCGCAAAGATACGCAGTATTTT
many,TRBJ1-2,.,TRBV5-6,CASSLGGADYGYTF,TGTGCCAGCAGCTTAGGAGGGGCGGACTATGGCTACACCTTC
.,TRBJ2-7,.,TRBV6-2/TRBV6-3,CASTRTDYVREQYF,TGTGCCAGCACCCGGACGGACTACGTCCGCGAGCAGTACTTC
few,TRBJ2-2,.,TRBV7-9,CASSEWTDTGELFF,TGTGCCAGCAGCGAATGGACAGACACCGGGGAGCTGTTTTTT
.,TRBJ1-2,.,TRBV10-3,CAISESMGDYGYTF,TGTGCCATCAGTGAGTCGATGGGCGACTATGGCTACACCTTC
many,TRBJ2-7,TRBD1,TRBV7-9,CASSTPQGYEQYF,TGTGCCAGCAGCACACCACAGGGGTACGAGCAGTACTTC
.,TRBJ1-2,TRBD1,TRBV6-2/TRBV6-3,CASSYSGQGHGYTF,TGTGCCAGCAGTTACTCGGGACAGGGTCATGGCTACACCTTC
many,TRBJ2-3,.,TRBV20-1,CSASVPSRTDTQYF,TGCAGTGCTAGCGTCCCGTCTCGCACAGATACGCAGTATTTT
.,TRBJ2-5,TRBD2,TRBV4-1,CASSSLGAGGMETQYF,TGCGCCAGCAGCTCCCTGGGAGCGGGGGGAATGGAGACCCAGTACTTC
many,TRBJ2-3,.,TRBV7-9,CASSLMAGAGDTQYF,TGTGCCAGCAGCTTGATGGCGGGGGCGGGAGATACGCAGTATTTT
few,TRBJ1-1,TRBD1,TRBV4-3,CASSERTGVGEAFF,TGCGCCAGCAGCGAACGGACAGGGGTTGGGGAAGCTTTCTTT
many,TRBJ2-3,.,TRBV27,CASSPRVSTPLGVDTQYF,TGTGCCAGCAGTCCCCGCGTTAGTACACCCTTAGGGGTGGATACGCAGTATTTT
many,TRBJ1-2,.,TRBV29-1,CSVENRYGYTF,TGCAGCGTTGAAAACAGATATGGCTACACCTTC
.,TRBJ1-5,TRBD1,TRBV12-3/TRBV12-4,CASSSARGFPHQPQHF,TGTGCCAGCAGCTCGGCCAGGGGGTTCCCCCATCAGCCCCAGCATTTT
.,TRBJ2-3,TRBD2,TRBV5-1,CASRGGSILAGGSTDTRYF,TGCGCCAGCAGAGGAGGTTCGATACTAGCGGGGGGAAGCACAGATACGCGGTATTTT
.,TRBJ2-1,TRBD2,TRBV7-6,CASSFSTSGQNEQFF,TGTGCCAGCAGCTTTTCGACTAGCGGGCAAAATGAGCAGTTCTTC
many,TRBJ1-1,.,TRBV5-1,CASSLSAGTLGAFF,TGCGCCAGCAGCTTGTCGGCCGGGACGTTAGGAGCTTTCTTT
many,TRBJ1-1,.,TRBV29-1,CSVEGWGQYTEAFF,TGCAGCGTCGAGGGGTGGGGGCAGTACACTGAAGCTTTCTTT